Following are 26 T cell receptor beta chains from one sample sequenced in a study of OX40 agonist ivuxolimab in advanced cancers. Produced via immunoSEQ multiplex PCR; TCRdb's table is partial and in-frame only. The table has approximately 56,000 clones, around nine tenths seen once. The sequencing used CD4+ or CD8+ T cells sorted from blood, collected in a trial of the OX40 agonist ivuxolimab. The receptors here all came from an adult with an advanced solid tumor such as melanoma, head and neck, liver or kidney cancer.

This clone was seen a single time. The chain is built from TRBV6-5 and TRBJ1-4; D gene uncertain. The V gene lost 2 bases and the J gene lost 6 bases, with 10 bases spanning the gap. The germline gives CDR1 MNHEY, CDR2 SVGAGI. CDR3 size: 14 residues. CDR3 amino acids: CASSYQYTDEKLFF. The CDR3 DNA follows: TGTGCCAGCAGTTACCAATATACGGATGAAAAACTGTTTTTT.

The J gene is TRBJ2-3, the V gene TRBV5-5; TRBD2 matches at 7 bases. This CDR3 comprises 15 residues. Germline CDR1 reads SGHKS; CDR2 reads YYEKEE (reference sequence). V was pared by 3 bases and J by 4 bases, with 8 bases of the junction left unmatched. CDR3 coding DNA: TGTGCCAGCAGCTCGGGACTAAGGACCGCAGATACGCAGTATTTT. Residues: CASSSGLRTADTQYF.

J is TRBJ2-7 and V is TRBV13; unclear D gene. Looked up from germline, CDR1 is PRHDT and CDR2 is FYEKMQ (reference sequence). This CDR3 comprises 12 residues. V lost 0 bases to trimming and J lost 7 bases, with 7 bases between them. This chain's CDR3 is CASSLGEEEQYF. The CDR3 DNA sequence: TGTGCCAGCAGCTTAGGTGAGGAGGAGCAGTACTTC.

The CDR3 nucleotides read TGCGCCAGCAGCCACGGACAGGGGGCAGTCTATGGCTACACCTTC. It specifies CASSHGQGAVYGYTF. V and J are TRBV4-1 and TRBJ1-2; TRBD1 aligns across 11 bases. Germline V gives CDR1 MGHRA, CDR2 YSYEKL. This CDR3 contains 15 residues. The trim removed 3 bases at V and 4 bases at J, leaving 4 bases unmatched.

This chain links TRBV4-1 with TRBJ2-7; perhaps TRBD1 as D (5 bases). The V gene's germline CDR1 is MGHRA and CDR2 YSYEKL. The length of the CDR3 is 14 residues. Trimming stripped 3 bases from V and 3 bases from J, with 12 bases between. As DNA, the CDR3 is TGCGCCAGCAGCCACGCTCCAGACAGCTACGAGCAGTACTTC. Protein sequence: CASSHAPDSYEQYF.

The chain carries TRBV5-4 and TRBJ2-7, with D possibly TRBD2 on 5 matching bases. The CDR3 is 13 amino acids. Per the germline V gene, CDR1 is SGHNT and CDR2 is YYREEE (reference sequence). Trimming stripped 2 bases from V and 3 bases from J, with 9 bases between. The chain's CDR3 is CASSFGGFYEQYF. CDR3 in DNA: TGTGCCAGCAGCTTTGGAGGATTCTACGAGCAGTACTTC. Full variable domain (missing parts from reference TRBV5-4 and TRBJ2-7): ETGVTQSPTHLIKTRGQQVTLRCSSQSGHNTVSWYQQALGQGPQFIFQYYREEENGRGNFPPRFSGLQFPNYSSELNVNALELDDSALYLCASSFGGFYEQYFGPGTRLTVT.

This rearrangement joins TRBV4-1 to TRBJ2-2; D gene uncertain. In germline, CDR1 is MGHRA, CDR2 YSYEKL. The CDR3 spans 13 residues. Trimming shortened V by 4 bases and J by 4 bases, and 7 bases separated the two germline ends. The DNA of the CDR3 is TGCGCCAGCAGCCCACCTACCACCGGGGAGCTGTTTTTT. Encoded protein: CASSPPTTGELFF.

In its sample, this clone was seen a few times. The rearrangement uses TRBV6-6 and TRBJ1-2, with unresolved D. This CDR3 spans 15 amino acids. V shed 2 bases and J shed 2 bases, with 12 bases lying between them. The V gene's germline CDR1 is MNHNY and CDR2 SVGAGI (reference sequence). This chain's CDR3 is CASSYMGGANYGYTF. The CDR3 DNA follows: TGTGCCAGCAGTTACATGGGTGGCGCCAACTATGGCTACACCTTC.

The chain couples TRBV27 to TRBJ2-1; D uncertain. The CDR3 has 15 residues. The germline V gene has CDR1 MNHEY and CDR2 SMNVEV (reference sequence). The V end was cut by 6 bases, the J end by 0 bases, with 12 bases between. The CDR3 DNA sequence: TGTGCCAGCAGATACGACACCGACTCCTACAATGAGCAGTTCTTC. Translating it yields CASRYDTDSYNEQFF.

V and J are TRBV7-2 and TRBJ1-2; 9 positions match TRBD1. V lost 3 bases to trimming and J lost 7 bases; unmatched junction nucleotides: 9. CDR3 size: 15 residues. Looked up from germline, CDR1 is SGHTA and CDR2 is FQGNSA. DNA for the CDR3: TGTGCCAGCAGCTTGGGGACAGGGACTTCTGGTGGCTACACCTTC. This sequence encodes CASSLGTGTSGGYTF.

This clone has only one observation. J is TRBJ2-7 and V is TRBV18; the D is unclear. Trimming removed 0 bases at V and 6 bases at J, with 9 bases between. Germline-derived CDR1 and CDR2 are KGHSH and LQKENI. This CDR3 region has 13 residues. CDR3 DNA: TGTGCCAGCTCACCACCGGACGAGGTCGAGCAGTACTTC. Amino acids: CASSPPDEVEQYF. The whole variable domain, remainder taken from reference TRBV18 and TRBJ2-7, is NAGVMQNPRHLVRRRGQEARLRCSPMKGHSHVYWYRQLPEEGLKFMVYLQKENIIDESGMPKERFSAEFPKEGPSILRIQQVVRGDSAAYFCASSPPDEVEQYFGPGTRLTVT.

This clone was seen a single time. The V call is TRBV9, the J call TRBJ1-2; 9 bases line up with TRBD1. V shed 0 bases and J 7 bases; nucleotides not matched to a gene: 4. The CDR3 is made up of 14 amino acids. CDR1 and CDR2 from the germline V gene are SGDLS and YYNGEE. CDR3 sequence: CASSVVGQGSGYTF. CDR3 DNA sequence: TGTGCCAGCAGCGTAGTGGGACAGGGAAGTGGCTACACCTTC.

The CDR3, as DNA: TGTGCCAGCAGCTCGGGTTATAATTCACCCCTCCACTTT. It specifies CASSSGYNSPLHF. This chain joins TRBV7-7 and TRBJ1-6, with D unclear. The V end was cut by 4 bases, the J end by 4 bases, with 5 bases between. This CDR3 is built from 13 residues. Germline assignment: CDR1 SSHAT and CDR2 FNYEAQ (reference sequence).

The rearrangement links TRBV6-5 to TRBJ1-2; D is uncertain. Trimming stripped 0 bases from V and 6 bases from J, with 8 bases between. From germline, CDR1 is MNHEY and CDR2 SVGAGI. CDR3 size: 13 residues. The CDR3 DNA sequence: TGTGCCAGCAGTTACTCAGTAGGGAATGGCTACACCTTC. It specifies CASSYSVGNGYTF.

The CDR3 sequence: CASSLVAGFIPDTQYF. The CDR3 DNA follows: TGTGCCAGCAGCTTAGTGGCCGGATTCATACCAGATACGCAGTATTTT. The genes are TRBV11-2 and TRBJ2-3; no definite D call. Germline V gene sequence: CDR1 SGHAT, CDR2 FQNNGV. V was cut by 1 base and J by 4 bases, with 15 bases left in between. This CDR3 comprises 16 residues.

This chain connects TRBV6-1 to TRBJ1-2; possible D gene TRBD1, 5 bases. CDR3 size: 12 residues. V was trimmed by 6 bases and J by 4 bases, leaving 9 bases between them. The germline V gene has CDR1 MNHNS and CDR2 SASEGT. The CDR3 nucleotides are TGTGCCAGCAGGACAGAAATCTATGGCTACACCTTC. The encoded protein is CASRTEIYGYTF.

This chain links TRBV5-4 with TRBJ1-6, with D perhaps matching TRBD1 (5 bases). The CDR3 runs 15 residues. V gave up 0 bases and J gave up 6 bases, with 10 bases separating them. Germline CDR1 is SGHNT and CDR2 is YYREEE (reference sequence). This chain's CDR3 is CASSLAGTGNSPLHF. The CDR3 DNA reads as TGTGCCAGCAGCTTGGCCGGGACTGGTAATTCACCCCTCCACTTT.

DNA of the CDR3: TGTGCCAGCAGTTACCCCCCAGGGGAGGGCTACGAGCAGTACTTC. Translating it yields CASSYPPGEGYEQYF. The chain uses TRBV6-6 and TRBJ2-7; D might be TRBD2 (7 bases). The CDR3 contains 15 residues. With 2 bases removed from V and 3 bases from J, the gap between germline ends came to 14 bases. The V gene's germline CDR1 is MNHNY and CDR2 SVGAGI (reference sequence).

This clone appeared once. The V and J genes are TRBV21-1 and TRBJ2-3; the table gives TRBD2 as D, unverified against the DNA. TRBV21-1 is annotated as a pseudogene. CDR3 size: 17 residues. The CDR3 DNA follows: TGTGCCAGCAGCCCTCAGGGGCTAGCGGGGAGGCCAGATACGCAGTATTTT. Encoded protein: CASSPQGLAGRPDTQYF.

The DNA of the CDR3 is TGTGCCAGCAGCTCCATACTTTTCGGGGCAGGGGGCAACTATGGCTACACCTTC. Encoded protein: CASSSILFGAGGNYGYTF. This chain connects TRBV7-9 to TRBJ1-2; 8 bases align to TRBD1. Germline lookup yields CDR1 SEHNR and CDR2 FQNEAQ (reference sequence). The CDR3 loop spans 18 amino acids. After removal of 4 bases from V and 2 bases from J, the junction contained 15 bases not matched to a gene.

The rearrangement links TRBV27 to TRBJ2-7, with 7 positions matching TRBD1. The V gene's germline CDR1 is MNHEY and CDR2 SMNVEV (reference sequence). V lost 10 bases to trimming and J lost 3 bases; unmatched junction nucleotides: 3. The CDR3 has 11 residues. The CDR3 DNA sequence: TGTGCCACTGGACAGGTCTACGAGCAGTACTTC. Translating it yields CATGQVYEQYF.

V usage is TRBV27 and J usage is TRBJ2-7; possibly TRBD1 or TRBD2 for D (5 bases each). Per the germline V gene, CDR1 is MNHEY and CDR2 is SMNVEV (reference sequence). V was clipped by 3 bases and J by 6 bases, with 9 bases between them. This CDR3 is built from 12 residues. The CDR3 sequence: CASSFIGTEQYF. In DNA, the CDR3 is TGTGCCAGCAGTTTTATAGGGACCGAGCAGTACTTC.

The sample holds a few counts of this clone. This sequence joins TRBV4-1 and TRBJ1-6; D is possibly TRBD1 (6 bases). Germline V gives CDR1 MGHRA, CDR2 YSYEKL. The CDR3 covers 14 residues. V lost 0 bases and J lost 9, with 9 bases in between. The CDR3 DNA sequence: TGCGCCAGCAGCCAAGACAGGGGTCTTTCACCCCTCCACTTT. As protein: CASSQDRGLSPLHF.

The CDR3 reads CASSIQKGDTQYF. DNA of the CDR3: TGTGCCAGCAGCATCCAAAAGGGGGATACGCAGTATTTT. The chain uses TRBV21-1 and TRBJ2-3; the table calls TRBD1, which could not be checked here. TRBV21-1 is flagged as a pseudogene. The CDR3 totals 13 residues.

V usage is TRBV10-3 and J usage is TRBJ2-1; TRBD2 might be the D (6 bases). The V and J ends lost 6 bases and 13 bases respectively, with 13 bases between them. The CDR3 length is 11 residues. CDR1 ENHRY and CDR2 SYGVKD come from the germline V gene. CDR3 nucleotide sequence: TGTGCCATCAGCTCCCGGGACTCCCAGTTCTTC. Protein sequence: CAISSRDSQFF.

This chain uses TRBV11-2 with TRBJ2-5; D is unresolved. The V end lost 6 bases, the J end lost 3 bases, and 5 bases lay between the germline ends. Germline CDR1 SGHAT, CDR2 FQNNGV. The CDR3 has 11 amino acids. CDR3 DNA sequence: TGTGCCAGCAGTATTAAAGAGACCCAGTACTTC. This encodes CASSIKETQYF.